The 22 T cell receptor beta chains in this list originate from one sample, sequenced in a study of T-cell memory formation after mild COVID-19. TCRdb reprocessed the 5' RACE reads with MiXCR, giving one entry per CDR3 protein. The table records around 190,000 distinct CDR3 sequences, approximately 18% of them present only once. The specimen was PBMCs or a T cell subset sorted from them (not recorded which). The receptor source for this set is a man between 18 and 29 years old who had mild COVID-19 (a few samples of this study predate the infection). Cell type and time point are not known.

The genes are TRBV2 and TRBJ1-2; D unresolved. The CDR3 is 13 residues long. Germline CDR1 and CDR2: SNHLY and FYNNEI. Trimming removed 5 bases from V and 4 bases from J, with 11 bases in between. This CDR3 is CASSPDEGYGYTF. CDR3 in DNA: TGTGCCAGCAGTCCTGACGAGGGCTATGGCTACACCTTC.

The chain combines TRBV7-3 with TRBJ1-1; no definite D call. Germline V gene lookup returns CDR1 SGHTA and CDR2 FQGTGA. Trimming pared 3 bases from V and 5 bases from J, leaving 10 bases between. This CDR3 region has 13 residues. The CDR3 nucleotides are TGTGCCAGCAGCTTGGGGAGGGAGACTGAAGCTTTCTTT. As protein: CASSLGRETEAFF.

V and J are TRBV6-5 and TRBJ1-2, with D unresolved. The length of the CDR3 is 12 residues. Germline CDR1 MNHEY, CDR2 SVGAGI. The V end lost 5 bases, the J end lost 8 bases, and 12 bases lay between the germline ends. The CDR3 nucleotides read TGTGCCAGCAGTGAATACCTCGGAGGCTACACCTTC. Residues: CASSEYLGGYTF.

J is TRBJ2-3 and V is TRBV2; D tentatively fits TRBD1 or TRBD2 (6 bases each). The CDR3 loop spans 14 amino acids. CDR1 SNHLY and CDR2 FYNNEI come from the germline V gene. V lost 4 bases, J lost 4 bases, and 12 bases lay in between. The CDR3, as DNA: TGTGCCAGCAGTGTGGAGGGGGACGCAGATACGCAGTATTTT. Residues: CASSVEGDADTQYF.

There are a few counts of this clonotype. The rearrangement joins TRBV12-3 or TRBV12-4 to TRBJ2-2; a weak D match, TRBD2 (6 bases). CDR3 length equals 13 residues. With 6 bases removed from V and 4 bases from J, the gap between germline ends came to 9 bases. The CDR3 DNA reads TGTGCCAGCAGACGGGGAGGCACCGGGGAGCTGTTTTTT. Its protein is CASRRGGTGELFF.

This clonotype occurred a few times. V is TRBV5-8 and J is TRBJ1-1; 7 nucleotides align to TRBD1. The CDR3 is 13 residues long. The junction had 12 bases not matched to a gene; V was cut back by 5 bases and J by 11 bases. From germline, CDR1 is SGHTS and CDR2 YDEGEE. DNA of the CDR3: TGTGCCAGCAGTTCGGGACAGAGGCGTGGTGCTTTCTTT. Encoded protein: CASSSGQRRGAFF. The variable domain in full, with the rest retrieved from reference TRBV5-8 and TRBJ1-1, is EAGVTQSPTHLIKTRGQQATLRCSPISGHTSVYWYQQALGLGLQFLLWYDEGEERNRGNFPPRFSGRQFPNYSSELNVNALELEDSALYLCASSSGQRRGAFFGQGTRLTVV.

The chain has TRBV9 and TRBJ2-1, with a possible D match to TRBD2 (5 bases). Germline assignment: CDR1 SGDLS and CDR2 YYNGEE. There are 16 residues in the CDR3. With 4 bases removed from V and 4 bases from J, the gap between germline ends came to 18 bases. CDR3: CASSHSRGSTYNEQFF. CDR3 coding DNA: TGTGCCAGCAGCCACTCCCGCGGGTCTACTTACAATGAGCAGTTCTTC.

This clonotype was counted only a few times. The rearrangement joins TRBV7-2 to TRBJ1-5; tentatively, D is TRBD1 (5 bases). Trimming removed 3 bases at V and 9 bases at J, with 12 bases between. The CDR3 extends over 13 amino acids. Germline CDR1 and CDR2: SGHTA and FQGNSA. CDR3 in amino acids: CASSFTRARPQHF. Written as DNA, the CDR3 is TGTGCCAGCAGCTTTACCAGGGCTAGGCCCCAGCATTTT.

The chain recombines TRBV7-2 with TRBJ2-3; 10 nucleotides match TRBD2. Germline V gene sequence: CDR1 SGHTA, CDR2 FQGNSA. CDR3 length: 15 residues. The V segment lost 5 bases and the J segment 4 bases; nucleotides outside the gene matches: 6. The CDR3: CASSESGGASDTQYF. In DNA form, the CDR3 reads TGTGCCAGCAGCGAGAGCGGGGGGGCCTCAGATACGCAGTATTTT.

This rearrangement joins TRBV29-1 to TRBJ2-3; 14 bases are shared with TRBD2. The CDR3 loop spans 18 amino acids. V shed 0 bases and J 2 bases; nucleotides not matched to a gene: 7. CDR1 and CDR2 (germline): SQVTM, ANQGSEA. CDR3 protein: CSVEDRRLAGGHTDTQYF. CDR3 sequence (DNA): TGCAGCGTTGAAGATAGAAGACTAGCGGGGGGGCACACAGATACGCAGTATTTT.

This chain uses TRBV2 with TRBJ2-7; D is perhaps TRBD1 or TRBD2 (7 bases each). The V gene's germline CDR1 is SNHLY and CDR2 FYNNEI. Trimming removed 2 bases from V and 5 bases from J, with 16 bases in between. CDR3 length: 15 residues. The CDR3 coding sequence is TGTGCCAGCAGTGAATGGGGCCAGGGGGGGGACGAGCAGTACTTC. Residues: CASSEWGQGGDEQYF. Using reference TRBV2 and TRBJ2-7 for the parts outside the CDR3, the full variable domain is EPEVTQTPSHQVTQMGQEVILRCVPISNHLYFYWYRQILGQKVEFLVSFYNNEISEKSEIFDDQFSVERPDGSNFTLKIRSTKLEDSAMYFCASSEWGQGGDEQYFGPGTRLTVT.

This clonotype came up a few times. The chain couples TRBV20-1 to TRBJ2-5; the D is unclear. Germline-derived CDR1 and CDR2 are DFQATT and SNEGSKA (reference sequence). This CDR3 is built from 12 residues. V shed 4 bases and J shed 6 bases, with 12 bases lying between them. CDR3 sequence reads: CSATENRQTQYF. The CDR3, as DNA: TGCAGTGCTACGGAAAACAGACAGACCCAGTACTTC.

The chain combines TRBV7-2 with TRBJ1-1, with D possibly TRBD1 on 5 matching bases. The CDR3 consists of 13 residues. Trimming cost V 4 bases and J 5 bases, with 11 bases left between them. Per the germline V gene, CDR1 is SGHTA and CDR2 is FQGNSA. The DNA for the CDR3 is TGTGCCAGCAGCTGGGGACGTATTACTGAAGCTTTCTTT. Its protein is CASSWGRITEAFF.

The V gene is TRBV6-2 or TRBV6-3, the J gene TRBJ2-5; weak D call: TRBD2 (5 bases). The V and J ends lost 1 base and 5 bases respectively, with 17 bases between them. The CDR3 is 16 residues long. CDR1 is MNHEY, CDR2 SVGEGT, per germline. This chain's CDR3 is CASSYFSERRRETQYF. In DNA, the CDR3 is TGTGCCAGCAGTTACTTCTCGGAGCGGCGGCGGGAGACCCAGTACTTC.

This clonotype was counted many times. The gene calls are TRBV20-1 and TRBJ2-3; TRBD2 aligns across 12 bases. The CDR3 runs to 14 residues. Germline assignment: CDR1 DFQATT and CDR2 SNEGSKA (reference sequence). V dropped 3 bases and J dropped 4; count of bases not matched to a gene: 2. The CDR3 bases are TGCAGTGCTAGGACTAGCGGGGGCGCAGATACGCAGTATTTT. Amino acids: CSARTSGGADTQYF.

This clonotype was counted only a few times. As DNA, the CDR3 is TGTGCCAGCAGCCAAGACCGGCGGGGAGTAGGCACTGAAGCTTTCTTT. This sequence encodes CASSQDRRGVGTEAFF. The chain uses TRBV4-2 and TRBJ1-1; D not resolved. Germline lookup yields CDR1 LGHNA and CDR2 YNFKEQ. V was trimmed by 0 bases and J by 4 bases, leaving 15 bases between them. This CDR3 contains 16 residues.

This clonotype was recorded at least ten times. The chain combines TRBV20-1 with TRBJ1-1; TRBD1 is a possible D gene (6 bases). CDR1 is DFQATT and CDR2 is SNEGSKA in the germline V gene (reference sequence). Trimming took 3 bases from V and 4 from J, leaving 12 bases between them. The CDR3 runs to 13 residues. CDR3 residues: CSASRDRTTEAFF. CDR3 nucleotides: TGCAGTGCTAGCCGCGACAGGACCACTGAAGCTTTCTTT.

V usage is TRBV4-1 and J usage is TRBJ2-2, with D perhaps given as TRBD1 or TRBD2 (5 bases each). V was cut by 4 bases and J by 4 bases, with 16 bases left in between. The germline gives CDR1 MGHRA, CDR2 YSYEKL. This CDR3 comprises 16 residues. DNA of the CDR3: TGCGCCAGCAGCCCAGCTGGGACCCGCAGCACCGGGGAGCTGTTTTTT. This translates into CASSPAGTRSTGELFF.

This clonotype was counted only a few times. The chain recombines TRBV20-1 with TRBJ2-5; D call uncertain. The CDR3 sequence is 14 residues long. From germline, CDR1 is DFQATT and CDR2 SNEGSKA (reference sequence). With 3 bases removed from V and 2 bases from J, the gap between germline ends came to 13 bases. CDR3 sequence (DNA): TGCAGTGCTAGGAAGCTTAATATACAAGAGACCCAGTACTTC. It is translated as CSARKLNIQETQYF.

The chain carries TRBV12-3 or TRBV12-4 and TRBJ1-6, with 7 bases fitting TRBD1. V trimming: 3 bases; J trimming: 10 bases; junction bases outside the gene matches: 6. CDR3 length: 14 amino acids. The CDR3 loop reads CASSFWTGESPLHF. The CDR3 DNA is TGTGCCAGCAGTTTTTGGACAGGCGAGTCACCCCTCCACTTT.

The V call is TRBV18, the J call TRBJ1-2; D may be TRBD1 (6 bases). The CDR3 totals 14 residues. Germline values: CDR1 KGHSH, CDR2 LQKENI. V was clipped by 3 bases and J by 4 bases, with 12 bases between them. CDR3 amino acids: CASSPDSLGYGYTF. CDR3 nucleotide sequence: TGTGCCAGCTCACCGGACAGCCTCGGCTATGGCTACACCTTC. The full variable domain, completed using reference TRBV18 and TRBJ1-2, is NAGVMQNPRHLVRRRGQEARLRCSPMKGHSHVYWYRQLPEEGLKFMVYLQKENIIDESGMPKERFSAEFPKEGPSILRIQQVVRGDSAAYFCASSPDSLGYGYTFGSGTRLTVV.

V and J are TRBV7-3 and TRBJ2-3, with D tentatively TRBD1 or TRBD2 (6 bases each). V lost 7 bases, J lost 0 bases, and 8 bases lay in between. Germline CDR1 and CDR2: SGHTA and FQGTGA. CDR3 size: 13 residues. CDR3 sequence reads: CASKGGSTDTQYF. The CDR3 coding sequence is TGTGCCAGCAAAGGGGGGAGCACAGATACGCAGTATTTT.